Below are 26 T cell receptor beta chains sequenced from a single sample in a study of a mutant IDH1 vaccine in newly diagnosed glioma. For these receptors, no antigen is known. The table came from immunoSEQ multiplex PCR; TCRdb's copy has only in-frame clones and leaves some out. The repertoire has tens of thousands of clones, under 90% of them found once; the top ten carry about an eighth. As for time point: week 23, last vaccination. A single vaccine dose contained 300 ug of mutant IDH1 20-mer peptide, and topical imiquimod was used with it. Source: PBMCs, taken from a glioma patient whose treatment included an IDH1 peptide vaccine. These receptors were taken from a man aged 18 to 30 with glioma.

Only one count was recorded for this clone. The chain uses TRBV30 and TRBJ1-2; TRBD1 might be the D (5 bases). Between the trimmed V and J ends, which lost 0 bases and 4 bases, there was a span of 9 bases. Looked up from germline, CDR1 is GTSNPN and CDR2 is SVGIG (reference sequence). This CDR3 is 13 amino acids long. This chain's CDR3 is CAWSVIQGYGYTF. The CDR3 DNA reads as TGTGCCTGGAGTGTAATCCAGGGCTATGGCTACACCTTC.

This clone has just a few counts. The rearrangement joins TRBV9 to TRBJ1-4, with a tentative D call TRBD1 (5 bases). CDR1 and CDR2 (germline): SGDLS, YYNGEE. The germline V and J ends were trimmed by 4 bases and 8 bases, with 21 bases remaining between them. The CDR3 is 16 residues long. CDR3 DNA sequence: TGTGCCAGCAGCATCTGGGACGGCGGGATAGAAGAAAAACTGTTTTTT. Translating it yields CASSIWDGGIEEKLFF.

This chain links TRBV9 with TRBJ1-4; D uncertain. Per germline, CDR1 SGDLS and CDR2 YYNGEE. Trimming took 0 bases from V and 3 from J, leaving 6 bases between them. This CDR3 is built from 14 residues. The CDR3 spells CASSVEGSNEKLFF. DNA of the CDR3: TGTGCCAGCAGCGTAGAAGGTTCTAATGAAAAACTGTTTTTT.

The J gene is TRBJ2-1, the V gene TRBV9; D may be TRBD1 (5 bases). The V end was cut by 3 bases, the J end by 0 bases, with 10 bases between. CDR1 and CDR2 from the germline V gene are SGDLS and YYNGEE. The CDR3 is 15 amino acids. CDR3 in amino acids: CASSDQGLSYNEQFF. CDR3 DNA sequence: TGTGCCAGCAGCGACCAGGGTCTCTCCTACAATGAGCAGTTCTTC.

This chain links TRBV30 with TRBJ2-3; perhaps TRBD1 as D (6 bases). CDR1 is GTSNPN and CDR2 is SVGIG in the germline V gene (reference sequence). The ends were cut back, 2 bases at V and 6 bases at J, with 9 bases in the middle. CDR3 length: 12 amino acids. The DNA of the CDR3 is TGTGCCTGGAGTTCCCAGGGGGATACGCAGTATTTT. Amino acid sequence: CAWSSQGDTQYF.

The V gene is TRBV7-6, the J gene TRBJ2-5; 9 bases agree with TRBD2. This CDR3 spans 18 amino acids. The J segment lost 1 base and the V segment lost 5 bases, leaving 14 bases of the junction unmatched. Germline V gene data show CDR1 as SGHVS and CDR2 as FNYEAQ. The CDR3, as DNA: TGTGCCAGCAGCCAACCGGTGGAAGCTAGCGGGGCCCAAGAGACCCAGTACTTC. Encoded protein: CASSQPVEASGAQETQYF.

The table lists this clone with a count of one. The chain carries TRBV6-6 and TRBJ2-2; D ambiguous. This CDR3 region has 16 residues. V lost 7 bases and J lost 2, with 17 bases in between. Germline V lookup: CDR1 MNHNY, CDR2 SVGAGI (reference sequence). The CDR3 sequence: CASTPIGYLNTGELFF. DNA of the CDR3: TGTGCCAGCACCCCAATCGGCTATCTCAACACCGGGGAGCTGTTTTTT.

The chain is built from TRBV4-1 and TRBJ1-2; D not resolved. This CDR3 has 14 residues. V shed 0 bases and J shed 2 bases, with 7 bases lying between them. Per the germline V gene, CDR1 is MGHRA and CDR2 is YSYEKL. The CDR3 nucleotides are TGCGCCAGCAGCCAAGAGTACATCAACTATGGCTACACCTTC. Encoded protein: CASSQEYINYGYTF.

This chain connects TRBV27 to TRBJ1-5; D gene ambiguous. The V end was cut by 3 bases, the J end by 5 bases, with 5 bases between. This CDR3 is 12 amino acids long. Germline CDR1 MNHEY, CDR2 SMNVEV (reference sequence). For the CDR3, the DNA is TGTGCCAGCAGTTTCATTCATCAGCCCCAGCATTTT. This sequence encodes CASSFIHQPQHF.

The chain joins TRBV7-6 to TRBJ2-2; D is unclear. The CDR3 sequence is 15 residues long. Germline loops: CDR1 SGHVS, CDR2 FNYEAQ. V was clipped by 5 bases and J by 3 bases, with 13 bases between them. The CDR3 sequence: CASSPRARDTGELFF. The CDR3 nucleotides are TGTGCCAGCAGCCCCCGGGCAAGGGACACCGGGGAGCTGTTTTTT. The whole variable domain, filled in from reference TRBV7-6 and TRBJ2-2, reads GAGVSQSPRYKVTKRGQDVALRCDPISGHVSLYWYRQALGQGPEFLTYFNYEAQQDKSGLPNDRFSAERPEGSISTLTIQRTEQRDSAMYRCASSPRARDTGELFFGEGSRLTVL.

The V call is TRBV7-9, the J call TRBJ2-2, with D perhaps TRBD2 (7 bases). The CDR3 consists of 17 residues. Germline CDR1 is SEHNR and CDR2 is FQNEAQ (reference sequence). V lost 6 bases, J lost 0 bases, and 17 bases lay in between. The DNA for the CDR3 is TGTGCCAGCAGTCGATGGGGAGGGGGATCGAACACCGGGGAGCTGTTTTTT. It is translated as CASSRWGGGSNTGELFF.

This clone was counted between two and nine times. This chain links TRBV19 with TRBJ1-2, with D uncertain. Germline V lookup: CDR1 LNHDA, CDR2 SQIVND (reference sequence). The V end was cut by 7 bases, the J end by 4 bases, with 16 bases between. This CDR3 contains 14 residues. The CDR3 DNA follows: TGTGCCAGTACCGAGGGCGCTCGGGTCTATGGCTACACCTTC. This translates into CASTEGARVYGYTF.

V and J are TRBV2 and TRBJ1-2; TRBD1 agrees at 8 bases. The CDR3 runs 10 residues. Looked up from germline, CDR1 is SNHLY and CDR2 is FYNNEI. With V trimmed by 6 bases and J by 13 bases, 4 bases remained unmatched. CDR3 residues: CASRGQGSTF. The CDR3 DNA follows: TGTGCCAGCAGAGGACAGGGCAGCACCTTC.

The rearrangement uses TRBV5-1 and TRBJ1-4; the match to TRBD1 covers 9 bases. V lost 2 bases, J lost 8 bases, and 4 bases stayed unmatched. This CDR3 is built from 14 residues. The germline gives CDR1 SGHRS, CDR2 YFSETQ. The CDR3 nucleotides are TGCGCCAGCAGCTTTGGGGACAGGGAGGAAAAACTGTTTTTT. It is translated as CASSFGDREEKLFF.

The chain links TRBV14 to TRBJ2-1, with 9 bases that match TRBD1. Germline CDR1 is SGHDN and CDR2 is FVKESK. Trimming cost V 1 base and J 7 bases; bases outside gene matches: 5. CDR3 size: 15 residues. Written as DNA, the CDR3 is TGTGCCAGCAGCCAAGTCTGGACAGGGGAAAATGAGCAGTTCTTC. This sequence encodes CASSQVWTGENEQFF.

J is TRBJ2-2 and V is TRBV4-2; D ambiguous. CDR1 is LGHNA, CDR2 YNFKEQ, per germline. V was clipped by 0 bases and J by 1 base, with 15 bases between them. The CDR3 covers 18 residues. CDR3 sequence (DNA): TGTGCCAGCAGCCAAGAGGTTACGGCGGCCCAGAACACCGGGGAGCTGTTTTTT. It encodes CASSQEVTAAQNTGELFF.

A few counts support this clone. This chain links TRBV27 with TRBJ1-1; TRBD1 might be the D (5 bases). The CDR3 loop spans 15 amino acids. CDR1 MNHEY and CDR2 SMNVEV come from the germline V gene (reference sequence). V dropped 4 bases and J dropped 1 base, with 13 bases sitting between them. In DNA, the CDR3 is TGTGCCAGCAGTTCGCACCAGGGAGGGAACACTGAAGCTTTCTTT. It translates to CASSSHQGGNTEAFF.

The V call is TRBV28, the J call TRBJ2-7; D possibly corresponds to TRBD1 (5 bases). With 6 bases removed from V and 3 bases from J, the gap between germline ends came to 18 bases. Germline lookup yields CDR1 MDHEN and CDR2 SYDVKM. This CDR3 is built from 15 residues. CDR3 in DNA: TGTGCCAGCAGCACAAATCAGGGTTGGGGCTACGAGCAGTACTTC. Amino acids: CASSTNQGWGYEQYF.

The chain uses TRBV14 and TRBJ2-3, with unresolved D. V was trimmed by 4 bases and J by 0 bases, leaving 11 bases between them. Germline V CDR1 and CDR2: SGHDN, FVKESK. CDR3 length: 15 residues. The CDR3 spells CASSPVRSSTDTQYF. For the CDR3, the DNA is TGTGCCAGCAGCCCCGTACGTTCTAGCACAGATACGCAGTATTTT.

Written as DNA, the CDR3 is TGTGCCAGCAGTGGACAGGGATACAGGGCCTACGAGCAGTACTTC. This sequence encodes CASSGQGYRAYEQYF. The chain links TRBV6-1 to TRBJ2-7; 7 bases align to TRBD1. V was clipped by 4 bases and J by 2 bases; unmatched bases: 8. The germline CDR1 and CDR2 sequences are MNHNS and SASEGT. The CDR3 is made up of 15 amino acids.

V gene TRBV7-3 combines with J gene TRBJ1-6; 9 bases agree with TRBD1. J lost 4 bases, V lost 0 bases, and 1 base had no gene match. This CDR3 contains 16 residues. CDR1 is SGHTA, CDR2 FQGTGA, per germline. The CDR3 nucleotides read TGTGCCAGCAGCTTAACAGGGACAGGGTATAATTCACCCCTCCACTTT. Translation gives CASSLTGTGYNSPLHF.

The chain links TRBV2 to TRBJ2-3; 7 positions match TRBD2. Trimming removed 6 bases from V and 5 bases from J; junction bases left unmatched: 8. The germline CDR1 and CDR2 sequences are SNHLY and FYNNEI. The CDR3 runs to 14 residues. CDR3 sequence reads: CASSGAGWGDTQYF. CDR3 nucleotides: TGTGCCAGCAGCGGAGCGGGGTGGGGAGATACGCAGTATTTT.

This clone was counted only a few times. The chain is built from TRBV10-3 and TRBJ1-1, with a tentative D call TRBD1 (5 bases). Per germline, CDR1 ENHRY and CDR2 SYGVKD. V lost 2 bases and J lost 2, with 9 bases in between. CDR3 size: 14 residues. The CDR3 loop is CAISEMGRNTEAFF. DNA of the CDR3: TGTGCCATCAGTGAGATGGGGCGAAACACTGAAGCTTTCTTT.

Remarks on this clone: The junction and the germline gene differ at one end; a read error may be behind it. V gene TRBV29-1 combines with J gene TRBJ2-1; 9 nucleotides line up with TRBD2. Germline V lookup: CDR1 SQVTM, CDR2 ANQGSEA. The CDR3 contains 18 residues. CDR3 protein: CSVTFRGGGAPVSNGQFF. The CDR3 region has the DNA TGCAGCGTTACTTTTCGTGGCGGGGGGGCCCCTGTGAGTAATGGGCAGTTCTTC.

This clone was observed a few times. V gene TRBV2 combines with J gene TRBJ1-1; TRBD1 aligns across 7 bases. The germline gives CDR1 SNHLY, CDR2 FYNNEI. This CDR3 is 14 amino acids long. Unmatched junction bases numbered 4, after V lost 5 bases and J lost 1 base. Here the CDR3 reads CASSPNRGNTEAFF. CDR3 bases: TGTGCCAGCAGTCCGAACAGGGGGAACACTGAAGCTTTCTTT.

The V gene is TRBV5-1, the J gene TRBJ2-1; TRBD2 aligns across 11 bases. The CDR3 is made up of 16 amino acids. Germline CDR1 SGHRS, CDR2 YFSETQ. The ends lost 6 bases at V and 1 base at J; junction bases unmatched: 6. The chain's CDR3 is CASTPSGGLSYNEQFF. The CDR3 coding sequence is TGCGCCAGCACCCCTAGCGGGGGGCTTTCCTACAATGAGCAGTTCTTC.